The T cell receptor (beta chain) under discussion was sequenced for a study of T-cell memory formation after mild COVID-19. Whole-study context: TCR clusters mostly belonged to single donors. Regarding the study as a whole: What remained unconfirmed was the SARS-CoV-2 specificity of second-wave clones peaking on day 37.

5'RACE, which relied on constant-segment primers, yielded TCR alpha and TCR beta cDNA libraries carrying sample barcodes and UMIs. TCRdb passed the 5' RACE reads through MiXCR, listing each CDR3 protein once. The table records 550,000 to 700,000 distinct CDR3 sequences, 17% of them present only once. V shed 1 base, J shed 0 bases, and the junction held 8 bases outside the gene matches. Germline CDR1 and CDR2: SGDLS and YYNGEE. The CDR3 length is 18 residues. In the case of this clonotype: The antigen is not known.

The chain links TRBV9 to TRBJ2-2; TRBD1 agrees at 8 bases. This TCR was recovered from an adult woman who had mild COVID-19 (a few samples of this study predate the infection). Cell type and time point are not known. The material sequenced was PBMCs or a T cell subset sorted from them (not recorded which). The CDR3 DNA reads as TGTGCCAGCAGCGTACATGCAAACAGGGGGGCGAACACCGGGGAGCTGTTTTTT. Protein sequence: CASSVHANRGANTGELFF.